The source of this T cell receptor (beta chain) is a study of regulatory T cells in long-lasting Graves disease (dated by TCRdb to about 2021). Concerning the study at large: In the newly diagnosed Graves' disease group, patients had been taking antithyroid drugs for less than 3 months. Patients with persistent Graves' disease were compared with patients with newly diagnosed Graves' disease using TCR sequencing and RNA sequencing of peripheral blood. The study was conducted in China and was registered as a clinical trial. A total of around 35 samples were covered by TCR sequencing, comprising some 13 persistent and around 20 newly diagnosed Graves' disease patients. Study-wide conclusions, independent of this receptor: Sequencing and analysis were limited to the TCR beta chain. Only peripheral blood was studied, because thyroid tissue, the primary lesion, was inaccessible. Persistent disease showed preferential use of TRBV28, TRBJ1-2 and TRBJ2-5, whereas newly diagnosed disease favored TRBV20-1 and TRBJ2-1. Persistent Graves' disease patients showed lower TCR Shannon entropy and fewer highly expanded clones than newly diagnosed patients, suggesting clonal expansion. More public clonotypes were shared among persistent patients (under 3,000) than among newly diagnosed patients (966). As a limitation, the authors acknowledged that the small sample size may reduce accuracy.

Per the publication, the time point label means: newly diagnosed GD, antithyroid drugs for less than 3 months. RNA was extracted from PBMCs in TRIzol for both TCR sequencing and RNA sequencing. The diagnosis of Graves' disease was made according to American Thyroid Association guidelines. Recruitment of patients was carried out at an endocrinology department in Xi'an, China. Each patient gave around 9 milliliters of peripheral blood, collected in an EDTA anticoagulant tube. Ficoll Paque Plus density gradient separation was used to isolate PBMCs, and no further T cell sorting was performed. An Agilent 2100 Bioanalyzer and agarose gel were used to check RNA quality, while a NanoDrop 2000 measured RNA concentration. Of note for this clonotype: No cognate antigen has been identified for it. Being one base from a much bigger clone, this may be a read error.

V has 5 bases trimmed and J has 7 bases trimmed; junction bases matching no gene number 12. The germline V gene gives CDR1 as SGHTA and CDR2 as FQGTGA. Spanning cysteine to phenylalanine, the CDR3 consists of 15 amino acids. CDR3 DNA is the only sequence kept; it has 45 bases, read in frame from the first base. Libraries came from multiplex PCR. The sequencer listed for this sample is Illumina HiSeq 4000. CDR3 regions were amplified by Arm-PCR with iRepertoire HTBI primers to construct TCR beta libraries. PCR products were gel purified before sequencing. The authors' analysis ran thus. Gene usage analysis of CDR3 amino acid clonotypes used the roughly 60 TRBV and about 14 TRBJ segments found across samples. COPE and FqMerger were used to merge filtered high-quality paired reads into contigs. BLAST was used to align contigs to the IMGT TRBV, TRBD and TRBJ reference genes, and CDR3 was defined following IMGT. Any clonotype with a frequency above 0.1% was classified as a highly expanded clone. Repertoire diversity was measured by Shannon entropy, and V-J evenness by the Gini coefficient. Clonotypes shared by more than one individual were considered public. TCRdb itself trimmed the public reads at Q25 with fastp, ran MiXCR and retained productive beta chains. Rows with a matching CDR3 protein are joined into one entry that keeps the most common DNA and genes. None of the V and J calls come from the authors' own analysis; TCRdb made them. The sample table lists 350,000 to 450,000 distinct CDR3 sequences, approximately 15% of them with a count of one. Over 15% of the sample comes from the top ten.

These data are also associated with another study on T cells in Graves' hyperthyroidism and ophthalmopathy. As the second publication notes: Stable Graves' hyperthyroidism was defined as the absence of progression to ophthalmopathy over 18 months of follow-up. Hyperthyroidism patients were aged 18 to 65 years and newly diagnosed, with disease duration of less than 2 months. Exclusion was applied to patients with uncontrolled infections, other autoimmune diseases, pregnancy or lactation. Clinical symptoms, serum thyroxine and TRAb, thyroid ultrasound, and orbital computed tomography formed the basis for the diagnoses. For the first round of RT-PCR on the TCR CDR3, the HTBI primer set was used together with the Qiagen OneStep RT-PCR kit. Most expanded thyroid clonotypes (frequency above 0.001) were also found in blood, which suggests that blood repertoires may mirror thyroid immune responses. Ophthalmopathy was separated from stable hyperthyroidism by a 13 V-J signature model, with 85% to 90% sensitivity and roughly 81% specificity obtained in cross-validation and 80%/75% obtained in testing. In validation, the model predicted progression to ophthalmopathy a median of roughly 6.5 months before onset, with roughly 70% sensitivity and 72.22% specificity. To identify TCR V-J signatures that set the groups apart, the researchers used a discovery cohort of about a hundred patients, made up of around 40 with Graves' ophthalmopathy and 55 to 65 with stable Graves' hyperthyroidism. Whether ophthalmopathy could be predicted prospectively was tested in an independent validation cohort made up of about 18 hyperthyroidism patients plus 17 patients who later progressed to ophthalmopathy. The 100 or so discovery patients were divided at random into training and test sets in a 7:3 ratio. In about six Graves' hyperthyroidism patients, the study also compared T-cell repertoires from thyroid tissue with T-cell repertoires from blood. Once sampling was done, hyperthyroidism patients were given methimazole at a starting dose of 30 mg daily, whereas ophthalmopathy patients were given high-dose intravenous methylprednisolone. The libraries were constructed in a second round of multiplex PCR and then size-selected and purified. Paired-end sequencing of the libraries was performed with 100 bp reads on an Illumina HiSeq2000. SOAPnuke was used to process the raw data, removing reads that contained adapters or uncalled bases, had a mean Phred below 15, or lacked an exact match to the constant primer or identifier. High-quality paired reads were merged using COPE v1.2.5, and each unique nucleotide sequence was defined as a clonotype. MiTCR v1.1 was used to align the clonotypes against IMGT TRBV, TRBD and TRBJ reference segments. Analysis was restricted to V-J combinations with a frequency above 0.0001, which covered over 98% of repertoires. A TCS score was defined as the ratio between F50 (clonal expansion) and ExV (chaos), using BLOSUM62-based TCRdist between CDR3 peptides within each V-J. Welch's t-statistics and random forest reduced fewer than 550 V-J features to roughly 13, which were used in a naive Bayes classifier (R e1071). No statistical method was used to set the sample size in advance, and investigators knew the group allocation. TCR Vbeta CDR3 sequencing of around 130 peripheral blood samples (under 45 ophthalmopathy, over 70 hyperthyroidism and around 17 progressor patients) is reported in the paper.

Rearrangement joined TRBV7-3 to TRBJ2-7; 9 central nucleotides agree with TRBD1. The source is a woman in her 30s with Graves disease. Donor details come from another sample of the same person, matched by shared clones. Here the sequenced sample was peripheral blood mononuclear cells (PBMCs), taken at new diagnosis, from a patient treated with antithyroid drugs. The DNA sequence is TGTGCCAGCAGCCCACAGGGGGCGGGAAACAATGAGCAGTACTTC. This translates into CASSPQGAGNNEQYF.